What follows describes a single T cell receptor beta chain. There are a few counts of this clone. What this receptor recognizes is not known. No qualities accompany the bases; no much larger clone lies one base away. Clipping removes 5 bases from V and 7 bases from J, with 6 as the unmatched junction base count. From the cysteine through the phenylalanine, the CDR3 covers 15 amino acids. Only CDR3 DNA is held: 45 bases, read in frame from base 1. The germline V gene encodes CDR1 SGHAT and CDR2 FQNNGV. These data are taken from a study of beta chain features in type 1 diabetes (dated 2018 in TCRdb). About the full investigation: Mean age, gender distribution, total cell number and subset yield did not differ between patients and healthy donors. A total of 85 million to 110 million sorted cells were examined across all samples, and RNA yield correlated strongly with the number of cells per subset. The study compared TCRB repertoires of sorted circulating CD4+ T cell subsets between recently diagnosed type 1 diabetes patients and matched healthy donors. Naive and central memory subsets were obtained from all 30 or so donors, but regulatory and stem cell-like memory subsets were isolated from only 8 patients and roughly 8 healthy donors. Beyond this particular receptor, the publication reports: Type 1 diabetes patients showed a moderate but significant shortening of TCRB CDR3 length in all four CD4+ subsets. Naive, central memory and regulatory TCRB repertoires appeared to be more similar among patients than among healthy donors. Because the HLA sub-analyses included only small numbers of individuals, any influence of HLA type on TCRB rearrangement was left unresolved. PCR may preferentially amplify shorter templates, but because patient and control samples were amplified and corrected together, any resulting skew would affect both groups equally. Patients with type 1 diabetes made fewer insertions and deleted more nucleotides at VDJ recombination sites, implying thymic rearrangement abnormalities. Because cDNA rather than genomic DNA was sequenced, highly expressing activated cells could have been over-represented, although no difference in activation and CD3 levels was found between groups.

All of the isolated RNA was reverse transcribed with the High Capacity cDNA Reverse Transcription Kit, so expressed TCRB transcripts were sequenced. Deep immunoSEQ sequencing was performed on naive, central memory and regulatory T cell samples, with an average of approximately 4 million total reads per sample. After sorted cells were lysed in RLT buffer, RNA was extracted with DNase-treated RNeasy Micro or Mini kits, with the choice depending on cell number. Each cell subset was processed separately to prevent cross-contamination, with patient and healthy donor samples processed together. The immunoSEQ multiplex PCR was used to amplify TCRB sequences from cDNA, generating 87-bp fragments that spanned the CDR3 region. The amplicons were sequenced using the Illumina HiSeq platform. The paper's processing steps were these. Synthetic template baselines were used to correct PCR bias computationally, reads within Hamming distance 2 were collapsed together, and singletons that could not be merged were discarded. Reads were aligned against IMGT so that V, D and J genes, CDR3 length and insertions or deletions at six rearrangement sites could be assigned. Within each subset, clonotype counts were normalized to sorted cell number, and only after that were true diversity and Gini coefficients computed with the tcR R package. The overlap coefficient, calculated on TCRB nucleotide sequences, was used to measure repertoire sharing. Out-of-frame TCRB sequences from naive cells were analyzed to stand in for the pre-selection repertoire. TCRdb carries this immuneACCESS record with in-frame sequences only. Its versions omit some clonotypes, under half of them owing to an unresolved V gene in the studies checked, with the rest unexplained. The V and J calls and the clone size are those of that table, but D and trimming were determined from the DNA. For this sample the table gives fewer than 650,000 clones, of which roughly 16% were detected only once. The ten largest clonotypes hold about 0.086% of the sample.

A single peripheral blood draw of roughly 0.11 L on average was collected from each donor into heparinised tubes. A BD FACSAria II was used to sort naive, central memory, regulatory and stem cell-like memory CD4+ T cells with a panel that included CD45RO, CCR7, CD25, CD127, CD95 and CD27. Every sorted population had a purity above 95%. PBMCs were separated immediately by Lymphoprep density gradient centrifugation and were stained directly, without being cultured. Samples were stained and sorted in pairs, with one healthy donor and one patient per experiment, so that batch effects were minimized. The rearrangement combines TRBV11-2 with TRBJ2-1, with 12 middle bases fitting TRBD2. The sequence was obtained from a man aged 18 to 29 in good health. Sequencing was done on a sample of naive CD4+ T cells from blood. Read against the paper, the sample's cell subset or site label means: true naive CD4+ T cells. The nucleotide sequence reads TGTGCCAGCAGCATGGGACTAGCGGGCTGGAATGAGCAGTTCTTC. It translates to CASSMGLAGWNEQFF.